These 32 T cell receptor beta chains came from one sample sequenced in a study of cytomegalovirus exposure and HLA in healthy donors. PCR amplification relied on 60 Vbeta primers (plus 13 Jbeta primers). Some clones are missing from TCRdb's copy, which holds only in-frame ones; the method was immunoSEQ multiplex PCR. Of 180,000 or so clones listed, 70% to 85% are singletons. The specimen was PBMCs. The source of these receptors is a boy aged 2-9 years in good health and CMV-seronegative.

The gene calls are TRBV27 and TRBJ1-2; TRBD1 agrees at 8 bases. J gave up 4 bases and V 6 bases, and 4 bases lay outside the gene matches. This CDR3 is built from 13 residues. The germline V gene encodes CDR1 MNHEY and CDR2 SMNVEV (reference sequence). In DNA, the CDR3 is TGTGCCAGCAGCCCAGGGGGCGGCTATGGCTACACCTTC. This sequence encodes CASSPGGGYGYTF.

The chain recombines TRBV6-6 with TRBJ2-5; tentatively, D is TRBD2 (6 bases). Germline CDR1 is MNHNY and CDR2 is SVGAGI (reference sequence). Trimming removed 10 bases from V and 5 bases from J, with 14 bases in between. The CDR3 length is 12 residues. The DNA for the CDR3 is TGTGCCACCGCCTGGAGGGAGGAGACCCAGTACTTC. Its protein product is CATAWREETQYF.

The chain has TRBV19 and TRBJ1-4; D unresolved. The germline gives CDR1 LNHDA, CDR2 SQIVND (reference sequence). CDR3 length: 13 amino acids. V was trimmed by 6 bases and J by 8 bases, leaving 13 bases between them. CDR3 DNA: TGTGCCAGTAGCCCCGGTTTGAACGAAAAACTGTTTTTT. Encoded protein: CASSPGLNEKLFF.

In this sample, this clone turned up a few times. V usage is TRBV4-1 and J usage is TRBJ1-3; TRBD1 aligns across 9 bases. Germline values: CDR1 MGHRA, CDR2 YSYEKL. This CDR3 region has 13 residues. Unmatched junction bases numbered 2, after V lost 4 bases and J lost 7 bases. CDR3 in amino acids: CASSLQGANTIYF. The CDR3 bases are TGCGCCAGCAGCCTACAGGGGGCCAACACCATATATTTT.

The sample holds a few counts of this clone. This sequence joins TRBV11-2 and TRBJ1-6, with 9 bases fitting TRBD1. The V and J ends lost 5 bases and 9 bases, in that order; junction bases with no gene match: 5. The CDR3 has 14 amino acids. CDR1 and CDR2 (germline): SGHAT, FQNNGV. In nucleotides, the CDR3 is TGTGCCAGCAGCGGACCGGGACAGGGTTCACCCCTCCACTTT. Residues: CASSGPGQGSPLHF. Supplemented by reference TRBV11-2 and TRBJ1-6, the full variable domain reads EAGVAQSPRYKIIEKRQSVAFWCNPISGHATLYWYQQILGQGPKLLIQFQNNGVVDDSQLPKDRFSAERLKGVDSTLKIQPAKLEDSAVYLCASSGPGQGSPLHFGNGTRLTVT.

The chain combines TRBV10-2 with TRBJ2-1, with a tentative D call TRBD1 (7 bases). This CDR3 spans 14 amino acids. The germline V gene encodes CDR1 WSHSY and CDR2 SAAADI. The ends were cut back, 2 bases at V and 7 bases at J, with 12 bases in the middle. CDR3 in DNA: TGCGCCAGCAGTGAGCAGGGGGGTAGGAATGAGCAGTTCTTC. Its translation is CASSEQGGRNEQFF.

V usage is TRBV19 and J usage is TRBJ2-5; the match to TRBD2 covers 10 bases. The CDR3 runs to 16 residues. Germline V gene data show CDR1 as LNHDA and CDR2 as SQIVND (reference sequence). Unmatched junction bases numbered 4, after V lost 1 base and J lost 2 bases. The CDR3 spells CASSIGVLAGQETQYF. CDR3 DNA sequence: TGTGCCAGTAGTATAGGAGTACTAGCGGGACAAGAGACCCAGTACTTC.

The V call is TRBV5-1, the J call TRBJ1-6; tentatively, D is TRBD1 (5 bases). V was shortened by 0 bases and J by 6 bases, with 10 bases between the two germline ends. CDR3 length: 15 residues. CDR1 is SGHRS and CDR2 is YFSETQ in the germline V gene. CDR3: CASSLGGFRNSPLHF. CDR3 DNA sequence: TGCGCCAGCAGCTTGGGGGGCTTCCGTAATTCACCCCTCCACTTT.

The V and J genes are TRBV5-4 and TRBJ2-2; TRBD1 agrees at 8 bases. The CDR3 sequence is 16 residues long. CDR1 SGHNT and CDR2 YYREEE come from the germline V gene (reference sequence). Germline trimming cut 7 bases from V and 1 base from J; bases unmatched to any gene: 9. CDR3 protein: CASGVGTGRNTGELFF. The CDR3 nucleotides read TGTGCCAGCGGCGTGGGGACAGGCCGGAACACCGGGGAGCTGTTTTTT.

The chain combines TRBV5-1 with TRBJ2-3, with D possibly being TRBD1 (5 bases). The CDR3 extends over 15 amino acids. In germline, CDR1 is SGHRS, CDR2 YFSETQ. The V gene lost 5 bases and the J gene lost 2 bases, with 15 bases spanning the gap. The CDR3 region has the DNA TGCGCCAGCAGTGCTGGGGCCGCTTTCACAGATACGCAGTATTTT. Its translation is CASSAGAAFTDTQYF.

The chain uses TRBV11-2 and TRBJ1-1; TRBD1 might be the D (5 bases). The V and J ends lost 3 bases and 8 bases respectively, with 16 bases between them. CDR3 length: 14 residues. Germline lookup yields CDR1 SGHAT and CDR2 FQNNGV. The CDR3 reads CASSFWSQGGEAFF. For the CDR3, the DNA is TGTGCCAGCAGCTTCTGGAGTCAGGGTGGGGAAGCTTTCTTT.

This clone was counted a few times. Written as DNA, the CDR3 is TGCGCCAGCAGCGCCATAACGGGAGAGAATGAGCAGTTCTTC. Its protein is CASSAITGENEQFF. The chain joins TRBV5-1 to TRBJ2-1; the D gene is possibly TRBD2 (6 bases). The CDR3 spans 14 residues. The V gene's germline CDR1 is SGHRS and CDR2 YFSETQ. V lost 4 bases, J lost 7 bases, and 15 bases lay in between.

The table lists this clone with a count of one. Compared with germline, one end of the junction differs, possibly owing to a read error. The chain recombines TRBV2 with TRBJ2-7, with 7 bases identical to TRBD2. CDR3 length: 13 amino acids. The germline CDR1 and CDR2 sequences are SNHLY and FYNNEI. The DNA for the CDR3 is TGTGCCAGCAGTTATAAGCGGGACTACGAGCGGTACTTC. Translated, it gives CASSYKRDYERYF.

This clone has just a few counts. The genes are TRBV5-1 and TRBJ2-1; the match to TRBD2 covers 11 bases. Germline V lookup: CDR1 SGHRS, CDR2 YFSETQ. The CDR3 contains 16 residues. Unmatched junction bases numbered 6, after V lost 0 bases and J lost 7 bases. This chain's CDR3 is CASSLAWASGGNEQFF. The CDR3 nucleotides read TGCGCCAGCAGCTTGGCCTGGGCTAGCGGGGGGAATGAGCAGTTCTTC.

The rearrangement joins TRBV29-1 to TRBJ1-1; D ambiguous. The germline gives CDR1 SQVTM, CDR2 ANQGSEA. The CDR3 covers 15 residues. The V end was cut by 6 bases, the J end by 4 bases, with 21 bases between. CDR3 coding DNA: TGCAGCGTGGTGGGGAGACGAGGGAGGGCCACTGAAGCTTTCTTT. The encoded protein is CSVVGRRGRATEAFF.

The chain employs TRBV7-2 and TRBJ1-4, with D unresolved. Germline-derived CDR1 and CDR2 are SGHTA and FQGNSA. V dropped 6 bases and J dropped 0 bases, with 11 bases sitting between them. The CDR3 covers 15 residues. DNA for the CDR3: TGTGCCAGCAGTCTAGCGACTGCAACTAATGAAAAACTGTTTTTT. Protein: CASSLATATNEKLFF.

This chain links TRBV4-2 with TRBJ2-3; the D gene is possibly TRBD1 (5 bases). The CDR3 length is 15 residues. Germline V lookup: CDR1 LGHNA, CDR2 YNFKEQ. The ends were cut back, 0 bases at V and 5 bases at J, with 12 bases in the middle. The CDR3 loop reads CASSQEAGPGDTQYF. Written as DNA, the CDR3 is TGTGCCAGCAGCCAAGAGGCAGGGCCGGGAGATACGCAGTATTTT.

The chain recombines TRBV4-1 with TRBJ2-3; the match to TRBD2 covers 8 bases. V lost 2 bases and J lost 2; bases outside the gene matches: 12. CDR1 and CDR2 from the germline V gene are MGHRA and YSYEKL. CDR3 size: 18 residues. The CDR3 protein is CASSQTVQRGGYTDTQYF. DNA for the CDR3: TGCGCCAGCAGCCAAACCGTCCAACGGGGGGGGTACACAGATACGCAGTATTTT.

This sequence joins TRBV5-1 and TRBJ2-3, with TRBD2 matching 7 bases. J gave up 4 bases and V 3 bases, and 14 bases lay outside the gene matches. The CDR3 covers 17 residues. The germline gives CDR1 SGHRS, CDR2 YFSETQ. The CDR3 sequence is CASSWVGGLVSSDTQYF. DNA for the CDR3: TGCGCCAGCAGCTGGGTGGGTGGACTAGTGTCATCAGATACGCAGTATTTT.

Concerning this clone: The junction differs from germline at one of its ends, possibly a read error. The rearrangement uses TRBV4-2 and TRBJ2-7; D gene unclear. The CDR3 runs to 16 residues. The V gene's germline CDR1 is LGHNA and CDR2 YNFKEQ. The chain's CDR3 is CASSQGIQWPTYEQHF. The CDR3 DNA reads TGTGCCAGCAGCCAAGGGATTCAGTGGCCGACTTACGAGCAGCACTTC.

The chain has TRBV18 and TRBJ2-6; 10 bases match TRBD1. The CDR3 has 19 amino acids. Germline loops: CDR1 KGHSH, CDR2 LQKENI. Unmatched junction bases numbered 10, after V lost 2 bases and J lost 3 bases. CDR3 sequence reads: CASSPSRDRGRVGANVLTF. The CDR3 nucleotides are TGTGCCAGCTCACCATCGAGAGACAGGGGGCGCGTTGGGGCCAACGTCCTGACTTTC.

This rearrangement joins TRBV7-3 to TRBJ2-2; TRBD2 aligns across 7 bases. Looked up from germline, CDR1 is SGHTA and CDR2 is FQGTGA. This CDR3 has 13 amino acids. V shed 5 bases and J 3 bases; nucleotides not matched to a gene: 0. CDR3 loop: CASSRGDTGELFF. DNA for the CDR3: TGTGCCAGCAGCCGGGGGGACACCGGGGAGCTGTTTTTT. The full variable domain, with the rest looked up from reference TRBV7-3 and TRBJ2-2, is GAGVSQTPSNKVTEKGKYVELRCDPISGHTALYWYRQSLGQGPEFLIYFQGTGAADDSGLPNDRFFAVRPEGSVSTLKIQRTERGDSAVYLCASSRGDTGELFFGEGSRLTVL.

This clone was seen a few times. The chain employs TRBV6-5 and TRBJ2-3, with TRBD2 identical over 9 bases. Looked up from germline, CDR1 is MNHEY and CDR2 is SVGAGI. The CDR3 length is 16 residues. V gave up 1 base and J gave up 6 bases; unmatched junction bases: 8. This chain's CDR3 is CASSYFPRTSEDTQYF. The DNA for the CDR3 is TGTGCCAGCAGTTACTTTCCCCGGACTAGCGAGGATACGCAGTATTTT.

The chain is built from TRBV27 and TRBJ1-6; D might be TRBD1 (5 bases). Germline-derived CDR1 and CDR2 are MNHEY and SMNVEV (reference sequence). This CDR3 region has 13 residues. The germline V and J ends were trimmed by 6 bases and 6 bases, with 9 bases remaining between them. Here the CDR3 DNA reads TGTGCCAGCAGCCAGGGATCTAATTCACCCCTCCACTTT. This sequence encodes CASSQGSNSPLHF.

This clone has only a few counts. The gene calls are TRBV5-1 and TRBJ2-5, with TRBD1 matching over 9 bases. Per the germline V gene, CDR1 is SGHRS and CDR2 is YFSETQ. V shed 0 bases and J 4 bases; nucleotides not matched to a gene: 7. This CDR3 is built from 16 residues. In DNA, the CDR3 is TGCGCCAGCAGCTTGGCCGGGACAGGGAGAGGAGAGACCCAGTACTTC. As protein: CASSLAGTGRGETQYF.

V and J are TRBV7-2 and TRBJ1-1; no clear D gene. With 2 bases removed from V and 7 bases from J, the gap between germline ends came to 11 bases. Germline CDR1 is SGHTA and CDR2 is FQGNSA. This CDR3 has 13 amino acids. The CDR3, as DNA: TGTGCCAGCAGCTTACTTGCCAGGCGTGAAGCTTTCTTT. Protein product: CASSLLARREAFF.

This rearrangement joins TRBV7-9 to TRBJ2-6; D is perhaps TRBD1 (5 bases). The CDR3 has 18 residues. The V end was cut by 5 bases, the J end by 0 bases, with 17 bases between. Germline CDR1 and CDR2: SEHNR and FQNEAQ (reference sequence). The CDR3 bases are TGTGCCAGCAGCCCCCCAGCAGTTGACAGCTCTGGGGCCAACGTCCTGACTTTC. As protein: CASSPPAVDSSGANVLTF.

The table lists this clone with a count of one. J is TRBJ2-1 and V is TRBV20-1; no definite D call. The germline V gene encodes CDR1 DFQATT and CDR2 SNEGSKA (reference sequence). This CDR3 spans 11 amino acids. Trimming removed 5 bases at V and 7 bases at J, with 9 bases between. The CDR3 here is CSAQVPNEQFF. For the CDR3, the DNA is TGCAGTGCTCAGGTTCCGAATGAGCAGTTCTTC.

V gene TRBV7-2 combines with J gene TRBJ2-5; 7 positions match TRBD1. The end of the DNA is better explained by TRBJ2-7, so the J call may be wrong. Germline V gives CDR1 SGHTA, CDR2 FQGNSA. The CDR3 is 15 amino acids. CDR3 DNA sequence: TGTGCCAGCAGTCCGGACAGGTTCAACTCCTACGAGCAGTACTTC. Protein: CASSPDRFNSYEQYF.

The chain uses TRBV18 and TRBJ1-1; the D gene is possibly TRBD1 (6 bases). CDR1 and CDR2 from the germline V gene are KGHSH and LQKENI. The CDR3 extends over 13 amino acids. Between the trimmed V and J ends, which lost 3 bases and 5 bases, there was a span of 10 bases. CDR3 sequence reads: CASSPKGGTEAFF. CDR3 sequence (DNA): TGTGCCAGCTCACCTAAAGGGGGAACTGAAGCTTTCTTT. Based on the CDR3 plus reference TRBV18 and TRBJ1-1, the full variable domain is NAGVMQNPRHLVRRRGQEARLRCSPMKGHSHVYWYRQLPEEGLKFMVYLQKENIIDESGMPKERFSAEFPKEGPSILRIQQVVRGDSAAYFCASSPKGGTEAFFGQGTRLTVV.

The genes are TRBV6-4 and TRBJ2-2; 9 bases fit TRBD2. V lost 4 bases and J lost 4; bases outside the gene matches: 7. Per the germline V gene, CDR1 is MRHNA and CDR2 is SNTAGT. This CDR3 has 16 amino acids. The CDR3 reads CASSVLAGAPTGELFF. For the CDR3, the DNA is TGTGCCAGCAGTGTCTTAGCGGGGGCCCCCACCGGGGAGCTGTTTTTT.

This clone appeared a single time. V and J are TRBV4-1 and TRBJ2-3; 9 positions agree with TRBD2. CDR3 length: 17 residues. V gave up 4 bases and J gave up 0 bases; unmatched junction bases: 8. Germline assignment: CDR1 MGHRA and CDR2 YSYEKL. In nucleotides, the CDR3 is TGCGCCAGCAGCCCAGAGGCTAGCGGGGCTAGCACAGATACGCAGTATTTT. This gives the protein CASSPEASGASTDTQYF.